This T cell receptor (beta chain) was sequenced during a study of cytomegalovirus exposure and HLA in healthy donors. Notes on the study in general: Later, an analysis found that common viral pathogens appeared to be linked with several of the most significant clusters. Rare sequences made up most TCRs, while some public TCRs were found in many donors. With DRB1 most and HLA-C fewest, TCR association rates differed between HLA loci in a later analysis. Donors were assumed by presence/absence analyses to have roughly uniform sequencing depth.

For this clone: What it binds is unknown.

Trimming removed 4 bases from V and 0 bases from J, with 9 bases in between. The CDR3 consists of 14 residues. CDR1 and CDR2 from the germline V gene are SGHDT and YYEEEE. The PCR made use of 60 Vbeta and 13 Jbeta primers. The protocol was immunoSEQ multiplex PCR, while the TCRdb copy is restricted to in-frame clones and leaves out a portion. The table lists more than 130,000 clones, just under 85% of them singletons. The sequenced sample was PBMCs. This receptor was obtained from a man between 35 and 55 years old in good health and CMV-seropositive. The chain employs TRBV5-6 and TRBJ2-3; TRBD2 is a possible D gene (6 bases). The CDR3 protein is CASSLDYSTDTQYF. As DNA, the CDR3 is TGTGCCAGCAGCCTGGACTACAGCACAGATACGCAGTATTTT.